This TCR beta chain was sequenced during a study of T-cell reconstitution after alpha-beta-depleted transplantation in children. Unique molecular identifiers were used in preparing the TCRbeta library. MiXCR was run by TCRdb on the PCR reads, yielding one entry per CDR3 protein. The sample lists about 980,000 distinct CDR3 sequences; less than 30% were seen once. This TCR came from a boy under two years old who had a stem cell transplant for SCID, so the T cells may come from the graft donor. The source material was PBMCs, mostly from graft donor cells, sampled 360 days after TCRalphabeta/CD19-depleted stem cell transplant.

The CDR3 DNA is TGCTGCCCCCTGAGCGACGAATACAATGAGCAGTTCTTC. This sequence encodes CCPLSDEYNEQFF. The chain links TRBV20-1 to TRBJ2-1; the D is unclear. Germline values: CDR1 DFQATT, CDR2 SNEGSKA (reference sequence). This CDR3 region has 13 residues.